This entry features one TCR beta chain sequence. Germline loops: CDR1 DFQATT, CDR2 SNEGSKA (reference sequence). Trimming took 3 bases from V and 2 from J, leaving 34 bases between them. The CDR3 is made up of 21 amino acids. These data are taken from a study of blood T cells in healthy people across ages. Primed by a sample-barcoded 5' primer and a J-beta primer mix, a second PCR proceeded for about 7 to 11 cycles. TCRdb reanalysed the 5' RACE reads using MiXCR and keeps one entry per CDR3 protein. Among over a million distinct CDR3 sequences listed, approximately 38% were seen once. The clonotype was recovered from a woman between 18 and 30 years old in good health. Material for sequencing was blood. The chain has TRBV20-1 and TRBJ1-1; possible D gene TRBD1, 6 bases. Here the CDR3 DNA reads TGCAGTGCTAGTTCCTTTGAGGGGGGCCAATCAACCGGCCCCGGAAACACTGAAGCTTTCTTT. Translating gives CSASSFEGGQSTGPGNTEAFF.